The T cell receptor (beta chain) described here comes from a study of cytomegalovirus exposure and HLA in healthy donors. The study ran its PCR with 60 Vbeta and 13 Jbeta primers. Sequenced by immunoSEQ multiplex PCR; TCRdb stores in-frame clones only, minus some. The table gives around 140,000 clones; the top ten clones make up roughly 1.4% of it. V dropped 0 bases and J dropped 2 bases, with 11 bases sitting between them. Germline assignment: CDR1 LGHNA and CDR2 YNFKEQ. CDR3 size: 15 residues. The chain employs TRBV4-2 and TRBJ2-7; D remains ambiguous. The receptor was isolated from a woman aged 40 to 49 in good health and CMV-seronegative. What was sequenced was PBMCs. Here the CDR3 reads CASSQERLNTYEQYF. In nucleotides, the CDR3 is TGTGCCAGCAGCCAAGAGCGGCTCAATACCTACGAGCAGTACTTC.